This section outlines one T cell receptor beta chain sequence together with its context. What it recognizes is unknown. These data originate in a study of graft-versus-host responses after intestinal transplantation. For the study at large: Each recipient received a multivisceral, liver-intestinal, or isolated intestinal graft.

General study points: The study associated peak circulating GvH clone levels with early post-transplant HvG declines. GvH clones were identified in recipient marrow, with some first appearing in ileum or blood. High graft-versus-host to host-versus-graft clonal ratios were found in allografts of patients who had graft-donor T cell macrochimerism.

Per the germline V gene, CDR1 is MNHEY and CDR2 is SVGAGI. V trimming: 2 bases; J trimming: 2 bases; junction bases outside the gene matches: 6. The CDR3 is 16 amino acids. Data came from immunoSEQ multiplex PCR; TCRdb stores just in-frame clones and leaves some out. Of tens of thousands of clones in the sample, almost 90% were seen once. The source was unstimulated CD4+ T cells sorted from spleen or lymph node cells, collected before intestinal transplant. The TCR was taken from a human donor who received an intestinal transplant. V and J are TRBV6-5 and TRBJ1-1; 9 bases agree with TRBD1. The CDR3 reads CASSYGQGMRNTEAFF. The CDR3 DNA sequence: TGTGCCAGCAGTTACGGACAGGGGATGAGAAACACTGAAGCTTTCTTT.